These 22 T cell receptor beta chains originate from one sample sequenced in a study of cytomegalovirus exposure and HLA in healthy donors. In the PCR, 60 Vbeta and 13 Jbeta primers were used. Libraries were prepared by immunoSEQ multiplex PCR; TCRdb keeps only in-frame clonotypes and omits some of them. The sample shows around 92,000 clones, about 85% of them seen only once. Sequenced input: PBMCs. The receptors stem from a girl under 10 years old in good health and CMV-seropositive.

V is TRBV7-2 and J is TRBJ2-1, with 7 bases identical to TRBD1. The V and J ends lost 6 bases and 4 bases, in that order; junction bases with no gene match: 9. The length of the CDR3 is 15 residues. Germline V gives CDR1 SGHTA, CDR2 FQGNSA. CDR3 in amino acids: CASRARGTAYNEQFF. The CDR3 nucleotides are TGTGCCAGCAGGGCCCGTGGGACAGCTTACAATGAGCAGTTCTTC.

The DNA of the CDR3 is TGCGCCAGCAGCCCCCTCAGGGTCAGCGGGAGAGGTGGGTTTTACAATGAGCAGTTCTTC. Encoded protein: CASSPLRVSGRGGFYNEQFF. The chain combines TRBV4-1 with TRBJ2-1; TRBD2 matches at 8 bases. Germline assignment: CDR1 MGHRA and CDR2 YSYEKL. The CDR3 sequence is 20 residues long. Trimming cost V 4 bases and J 4 bases; bases outside gene matches: 21.

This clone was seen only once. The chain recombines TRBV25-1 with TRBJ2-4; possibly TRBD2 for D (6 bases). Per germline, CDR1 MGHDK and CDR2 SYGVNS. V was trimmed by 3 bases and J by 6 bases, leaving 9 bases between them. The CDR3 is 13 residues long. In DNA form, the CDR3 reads TGTGCCAGCAGTGAGGGGGGACCAAACATTCAGTACTTC. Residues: CASSEGGPNIQYF.

The CDR3, as DNA: TGTGCCAGCAGTTCCGGGACAGCGACCGGGGAGCTGTTTTTT. Translation: CASSSGTATGELFF. The rearrangement links TRBV2 to TRBJ2-2; 7 bases are a match to TRBD1. Germline V CDR1 and CDR2: SNHLY, FYNNEI. J gave up 5 bases and V 5 bases, and 5 bases lay outside the gene matches. This CDR3 has 14 residues.

CDR3 coding DNA: TGTGCCAGCCATACGACCGGGACAGGGTTCACTGAAGCTTTCTTT. Its translation: CASHTTGTGFTEAFF. The rearrangement links TRBV28 to TRBJ1-1, with TRBD1 matching over 9 bases. The CDR3 sequence is 15 residues long. Unmatched junction bases numbered 11, after V lost 8 bases and J lost 4 bases. Germline loops: CDR1 MDHEN, CDR2 SYDVKM. Looking up the rest from reference TRBV28 and TRBJ1-1 gives the full variable domain: DVKVTQSSRYLVKRTGEKVFLECVQDMDHENMFWYRQDPGLGLRLIYFSYDVKMKEKGDIPEGYSVSREKKERFSLILESASTNQTSMYLCASHTTGTGFTEAFFGQGTRLTVV.

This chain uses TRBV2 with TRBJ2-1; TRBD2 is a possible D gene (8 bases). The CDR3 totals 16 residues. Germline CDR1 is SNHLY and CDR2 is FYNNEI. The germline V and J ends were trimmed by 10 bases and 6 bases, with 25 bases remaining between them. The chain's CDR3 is CATRRDSGSVGNEQFF. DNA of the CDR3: TGTGCCACCCGGCGGGACAGCGGGAGTGTTGGCAATGAGCAGTTCTTC. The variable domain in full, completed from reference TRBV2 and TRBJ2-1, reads EPEVTQTPSHQVTQMGQEVILRCVPISNHLYFYWYRQILGQKVEFLVSFYNNEISEKSEIFDDQFSVERPDGSNFTLKIRSTKLEDSAMYFCATRRDSGSVGNEQFFGPGTRLTVL.

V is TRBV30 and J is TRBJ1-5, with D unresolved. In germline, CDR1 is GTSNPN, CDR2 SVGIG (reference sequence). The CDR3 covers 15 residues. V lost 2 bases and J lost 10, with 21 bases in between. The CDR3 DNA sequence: TGTGCCTGGAGTTGGGATAGGCCCGGGATGGGTCCCCAGCATTTT. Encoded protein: CAWSWDRPGMGPQHF.

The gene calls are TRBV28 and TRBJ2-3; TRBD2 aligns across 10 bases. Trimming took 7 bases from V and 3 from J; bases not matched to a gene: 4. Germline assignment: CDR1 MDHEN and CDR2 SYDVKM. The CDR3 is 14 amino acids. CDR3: CASTSGRSTDTQYF. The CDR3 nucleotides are TGTGCCAGCACTAGCGGGAGATCGACAGATACGCAGTATTTT.

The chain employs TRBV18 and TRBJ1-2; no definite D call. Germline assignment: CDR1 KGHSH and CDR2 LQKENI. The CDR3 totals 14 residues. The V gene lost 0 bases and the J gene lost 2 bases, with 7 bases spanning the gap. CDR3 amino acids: CASSPPLANYGYTF. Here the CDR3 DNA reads TGTGCCAGCTCACCACCGTTAGCAAACTATGGCTACACCTTC.

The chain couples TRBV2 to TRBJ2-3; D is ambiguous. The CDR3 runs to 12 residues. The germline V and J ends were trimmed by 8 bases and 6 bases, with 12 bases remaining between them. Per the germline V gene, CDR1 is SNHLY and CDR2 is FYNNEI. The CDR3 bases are TGTGCCAGCGAATCTAACGGGGATACGCAGTATTTT. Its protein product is CASESNGDTQYF.

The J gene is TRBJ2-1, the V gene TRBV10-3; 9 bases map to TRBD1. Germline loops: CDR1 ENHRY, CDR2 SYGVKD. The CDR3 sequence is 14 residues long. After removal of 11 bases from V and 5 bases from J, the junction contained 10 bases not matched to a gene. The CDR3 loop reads CALGTGSGDNEQFF. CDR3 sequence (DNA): TGTGCCCTAGGGACAGGGAGTGGAGACAATGAGCAGTTCTTC.

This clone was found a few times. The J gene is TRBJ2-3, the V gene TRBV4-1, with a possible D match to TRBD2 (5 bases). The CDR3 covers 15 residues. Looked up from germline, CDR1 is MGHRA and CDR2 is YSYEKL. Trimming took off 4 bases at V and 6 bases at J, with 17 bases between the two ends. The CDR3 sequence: CASSLSQRTGDTQYF. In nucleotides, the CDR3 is TGCGCCAGCAGCCTAAGTCAGCGGACTGGGGATACGCAGTATTTT.

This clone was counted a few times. CDR3 DNA: TGTGCCAGCAGCTTGGGGGCTAGGGAGTACTTC. Its translation: CASSLGAREYF. The chain couples TRBV7-9 to TRBJ2-7, with a possible D match to TRBD1 (6 bases). The CDR3 sequence is 11 residues long. Germline V lookup: CDR1 SEHNR, CDR2 FQNEAQ (reference sequence). V lost 3 bases, J lost 11 bases, and 11 bases lay in between.

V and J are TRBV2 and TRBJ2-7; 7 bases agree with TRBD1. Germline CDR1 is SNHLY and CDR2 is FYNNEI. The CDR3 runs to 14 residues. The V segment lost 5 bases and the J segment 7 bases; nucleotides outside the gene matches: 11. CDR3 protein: CASSSDRFMGEQYF. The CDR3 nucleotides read TGTGCCAGCAGTTCGGACAGGTTCATGGGGGAGCAGTACTTC.

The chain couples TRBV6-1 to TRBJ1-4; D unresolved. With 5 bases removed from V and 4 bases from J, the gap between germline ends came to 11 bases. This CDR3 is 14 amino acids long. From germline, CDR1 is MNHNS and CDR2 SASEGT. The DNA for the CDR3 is TGTGCCAGCAGTCCCTGGGAGTATAATGAAAAACTGTTTTTT. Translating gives CASSPWEYNEKLFF.

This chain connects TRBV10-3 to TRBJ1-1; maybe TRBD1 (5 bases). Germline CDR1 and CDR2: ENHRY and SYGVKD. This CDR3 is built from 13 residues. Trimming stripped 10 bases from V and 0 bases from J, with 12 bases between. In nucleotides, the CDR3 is TGTGCCACCGCGGGACGGTTGAACACTGAAGCTTTCTTT. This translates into CATAGRLNTEAFF.

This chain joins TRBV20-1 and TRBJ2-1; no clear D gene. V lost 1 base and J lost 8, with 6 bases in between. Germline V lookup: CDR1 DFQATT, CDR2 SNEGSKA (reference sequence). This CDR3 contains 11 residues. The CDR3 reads CSARVRDEQFF. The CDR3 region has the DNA TGCAGTGCTAGAGTGCGCGATGAGCAGTTCTTC.

DNA of the CDR3: TGCGCCAGCAGCTTGGCTGTCAGCGGAAGCACAGATACGCAGTATTTT. Its protein is CASSLAVSGSTDTQYF. The rearrangement uses TRBV5-1 and TRBJ2-3; possibly TRBD2 for D (5 bases). Deletions cut 0 bases from V and 0 bases from J, with 11 bases between. The CDR3 runs to 16 residues. The germline gives CDR1 SGHRS, CDR2 YFSETQ.

CDR3 amino acids: CASSGTADEAFF. DNA of the CDR3: TGTGCCAGCTCAGGGACAGCCGATGAAGCTTTCTTT. The V and J genes are TRBV18 and TRBJ1-1, with 7 bases fitting TRBD1. The junction had 4 bases not matched to a gene; V was cut back by 5 bases and J by 7 bases. The CDR3 runs 12 residues. Germline CDR1 is KGHSH and CDR2 is LQKENI.

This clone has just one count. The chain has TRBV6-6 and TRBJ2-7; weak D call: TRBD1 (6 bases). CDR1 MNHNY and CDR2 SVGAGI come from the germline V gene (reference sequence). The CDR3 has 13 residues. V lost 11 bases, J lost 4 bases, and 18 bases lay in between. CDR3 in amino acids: CASCGGDSYEQYF. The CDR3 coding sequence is TGTGCCTCTTGTGGGGGCGACTCGTACGAGCAGTACTTC.

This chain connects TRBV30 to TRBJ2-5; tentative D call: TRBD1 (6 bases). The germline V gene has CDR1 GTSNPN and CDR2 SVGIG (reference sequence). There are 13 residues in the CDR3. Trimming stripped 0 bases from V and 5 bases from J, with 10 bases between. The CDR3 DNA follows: TGTGCCTGGAGTGTTTGGGGGCCGGAGACCCAGTACTTC. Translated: CAWSVWGPETQYF.

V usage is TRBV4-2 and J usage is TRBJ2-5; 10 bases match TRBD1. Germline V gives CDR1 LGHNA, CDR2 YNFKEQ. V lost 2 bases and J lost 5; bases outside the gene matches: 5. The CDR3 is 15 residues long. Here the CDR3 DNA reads TGTGCCAGCAGCCAACTGACAGGGGGCCTGGAGACCCAGTACTTC. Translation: CASSQLTGGLETQYF.